The 14 T cell receptor beta chains in this list originate from one sample, sequenced in a study of T cell responses to AZD1222 COVID-19 vaccine. Assay: immunoSEQ multiplex PCR; the TCRdb copy retains only in-frame clones and omits some. Of 150,000 or so clones detected, about 91% appear once; the ten largest clones hold about 1.5%. The sample was peripheral blood, taken on day 0 of AZD1222 vaccination. The receptors stem from an adult in good health.

The chain links TRBV6-5 to TRBJ2-1; maybe TRBD2 (6 bases). The germline gives CDR1 MNHEY, CDR2 SVGAGI. The CDR3 length is 15 residues. The V end lost 6 bases, the J end lost 7 bases, and 19 bases lay between the germline ends. The CDR3 bases are TGTGCCAGCAGGGGGCCCGGGACTTCAGTTAATGAGCAGTTCTTC. Translation: CASRGPGTSVNEQFF.

This chain connects TRBV7-2 to TRBJ2-3; D gene ambiguous. Germline V gene sequence: CDR1 SGHTA, CDR2 FQGNSA. The CDR3 has 15 amino acids. V was shortened by 0 bases and J by 6 bases, with 13 bases between the two germline ends. CDR3 sequence reads: CASSLALSAGDTQYF. CDR3 nucleotides: TGTGCCAGCAGCTTAGCGCTATCGGCCGGCGATACGCAGTATTTT.

The chain links TRBV19 to TRBJ2-7, with D possibly called TRBD1 or TRBD2 (6 bases each). This CDR3 has 15 amino acids. Trimming took 6 bases from V and 3 from J, leaving 18 bases between them. Germline assignment: CDR1 LNHDA and CDR2 SQIVND (reference sequence). CDR3 loop: CASSVVGGAGYEQYF. Written as DNA, the CDR3 is TGTGCCAGTAGCGTTGTGGGGGGCGCGGGCTACGAGCAGTACTTC.

The chain is built from TRBV28 and TRBJ2-7; 13 bases are a match to TRBD2. Losses at the gene ends were 6 bases for V and 5 bases for J; bases not matched to a gene: 13. CDR1 and CDR2 (germline): MDHEN, SYDVKM. The CDR3 is 17 residues long. The CDR3 protein is CASSRGGTSGTRNEQYF. The DNA for the CDR3 is TGTGCCAGCAGCCGGGGAGGGACTAGCGGGACGAGGAACGAGCAGTACTTC.

CDR3 in amino acids: CASSSRRAQETQYF. Here the CDR3 DNA reads TGTGCCAGCAGTTCCCGACGGGCTCAAGAGACCCAGTACTTC. V gene TRBV6-2 or TRBV6-3 combines with J gene TRBJ2-5, with no clear D. Trimming left V 4 bases short and J 2 bases short, with 11 bases between. The CDR3 covers 14 residues. Germline V lookup: CDR1 MNHEY, CDR2 SVGEGT.

The chain combines TRBV5-6 with TRBJ1-4; 7 positions match TRBD1. Unmatched junction bases numbered 5, after V lost 4 bases and J lost 5 bases. CDR3 length: 14 residues. Germline V gene sequence: CDR1 SGHDT, CDR2 YYEEEE. The CDR3 coding sequence is TGTGCCAGCAGCACCGGGACAGCGAATGAAAAACTGTTTTTT. Translating it yields CASSTGTANEKLFF.

The rearrangement uses TRBV7-8 and TRBJ2-7; no clear D. From germline, CDR1 is SGHVS and CDR2 FQNEAQ. Trimming shortened V by 4 bases and J by 5 bases, and 12 bases separated the two germline ends. The CDR3 covers 13 residues. As DNA, the CDR3 is TGTGCCAGCAGCTCACCTTCCAGAGACGAGCAGTACTTC. Protein: CASSSPSRDEQYF.

The V call is TRBV10-3, the J call TRBJ1-4; no clear D. V dropped 2 bases and J dropped 13 bases, with 11 bases sitting between them. The CDR3 is 12 amino acids. The germline V gene has CDR1 ENHRY and CDR2 SYGVKD. The CDR3 DNA reads TGTGCCATCAGTGAGAATGAACAGAGACTGTTTTTT. As protein: CAISENEQRLFF.

The gene calls are TRBV6-2 or TRBV6-3 and TRBJ2-2, with 8 bases matching TRBD2. Looked up from germline, CDR1 is MNHEY and CDR2 is SVGEGT. With V trimmed by 6 bases and J by 2 bases, 17 bases remained unmatched. The CDR3 totals 19 residues. CDR3 nucleotides: TGTGCCAGCAGCCAACTAGCGGACCTAAAAGAACGCAACACCGGGGAGCTGTTTTTT. It yields the protein CASSQLADLKERNTGELFF.

This chain joins TRBV25-1 and TRBJ1-4, with 7 bases aligning to TRBD1. The CDR3 is 16 residues long. V lost 7 bases and J lost 0; bases outside the gene matches: 8. Germline V gene data show CDR1 as MGHDK and CDR2 as SYGVNS. CDR3 sequence reads: CASKGLGGATNEKLFF. The CDR3 DNA is TGTGCCAGCAAAGGTTTAGGGGGCGCAACTAATGAAAAACTGTTTTTT.

The chain couples TRBV7-9 to TRBJ1-5; D is perhaps TRBD1 (5 bases). The V gene lost 1 base and the J gene lost 7 bases, with 11 bases spanning the gap. The length of the CDR3 is 14 residues. Germline-derived CDR1 and CDR2 are SEHNR and FQNEAQ (reference sequence). CDR3: CASSLVGEGQPQHF. CDR3 nucleotide sequence: TGTGCCAGCAGCTTAGTAGGGGAAGGGCAGCCCCAGCATTTT.

V gene TRBV7-9 combines with J gene TRBJ2-1, with a tentative D call TRBD2 (7 bases). Trimming cost V 1 base and J 9 bases, with 13 bases left between them. This CDR3 comprises 14 residues. In germline, CDR1 is SEHNR, CDR2 FQNEAQ (reference sequence). The CDR3 protein is CASSLVRGAGEQFF. CDR3 in DNA: TGTGCCAGCAGCTTAGTTCGGGGGGCGGGTGAGCAGTTCTTC. Looking up the rest from reference TRBV7-9 and TRBJ2-1 gives the full variable domain: DTGVSQNPRHKITKRGQNVTFRCDPISEHNRLYWYRQTLGQGPEFLTYFQNEAQLEKSRLLSDRFSAERPKGSFSTLEIQRTEQGDSAMYLCASSLVRGAGEQFFGPGTRLTVL.

This clone appeared a single time. V gene TRBV27 combines with J gene TRBJ1-5; weak D call: TRBD1 (5 bases). V lost 6 bases, J lost 4 bases, and 7 bases lay in between. The CDR3 is made up of 12 amino acids. Germline CDR1 MNHEY, CDR2 SMNVEV (reference sequence). CDR3 protein: CASSRVNQPQHF. In DNA form, the CDR3 reads TGTGCCAGCAGCAGGGTTAATCAGCCCCAGCATTTT.

The rearrangement uses TRBV4-2 and TRBJ2-7; TRBD1 matches at 7 bases. The CDR3 contains 15 residues. Germline V gene sequence: CDR1 LGHNA, CDR2 YNFKEQ. With 3 bases clipped from V and 2 bases from J, the junction kept 7 bases outside the gene matches. CDR3 in DNA: TGTGCCAGCAGCCAGTCCCGGGACAGCCCCTACGAGCAGTACTTC. Residues: CASSQSRDSPYEQYF.